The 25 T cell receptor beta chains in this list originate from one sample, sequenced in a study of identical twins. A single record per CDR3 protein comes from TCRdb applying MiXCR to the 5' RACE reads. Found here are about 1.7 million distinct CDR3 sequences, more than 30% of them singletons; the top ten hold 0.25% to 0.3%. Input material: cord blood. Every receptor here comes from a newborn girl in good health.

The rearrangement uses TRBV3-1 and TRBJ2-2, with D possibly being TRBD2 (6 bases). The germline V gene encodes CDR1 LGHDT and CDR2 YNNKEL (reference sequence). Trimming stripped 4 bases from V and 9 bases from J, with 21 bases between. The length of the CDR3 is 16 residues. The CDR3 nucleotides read TGTGCCAGCAGCCCTGGGACTGCGGTGACCGCGTGGGAGCTGTTTTTT. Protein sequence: CASSPGTAVTAWELFF.

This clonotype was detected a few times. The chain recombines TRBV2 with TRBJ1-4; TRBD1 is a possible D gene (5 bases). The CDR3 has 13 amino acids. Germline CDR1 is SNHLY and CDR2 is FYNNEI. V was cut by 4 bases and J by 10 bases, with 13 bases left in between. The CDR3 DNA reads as TGTGCCAGCAGTGGGACGGAAAGGGGAAAACTGTTTTTT. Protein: CASSGTERGKLFF.

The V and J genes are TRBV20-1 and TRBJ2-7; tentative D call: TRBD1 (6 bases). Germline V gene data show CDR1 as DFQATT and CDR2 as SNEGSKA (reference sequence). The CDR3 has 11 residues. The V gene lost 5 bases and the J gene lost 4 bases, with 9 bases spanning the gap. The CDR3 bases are TGCAGTGCTTACGGACAGTACGAGCAGTACTTC. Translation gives CSAYGQYEQYF.

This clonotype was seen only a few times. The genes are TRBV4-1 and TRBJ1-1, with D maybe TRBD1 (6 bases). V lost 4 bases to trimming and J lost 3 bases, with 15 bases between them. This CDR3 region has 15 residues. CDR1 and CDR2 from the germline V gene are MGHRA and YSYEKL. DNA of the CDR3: TGCGCCAGCAGCCCCTGGTGGGGGGGCGACACTGAAGCTTTCTTT. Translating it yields CASSPWWGGDTEAFF.

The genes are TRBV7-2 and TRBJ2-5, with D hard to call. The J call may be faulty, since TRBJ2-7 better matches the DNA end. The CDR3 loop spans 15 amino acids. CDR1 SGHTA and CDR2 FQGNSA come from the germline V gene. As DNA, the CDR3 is TGTGCCAGCAGCGACCAGCTAGGACGGAACTACGAGCAGTACTTC. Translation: CASSDQLGRNYEQYF.

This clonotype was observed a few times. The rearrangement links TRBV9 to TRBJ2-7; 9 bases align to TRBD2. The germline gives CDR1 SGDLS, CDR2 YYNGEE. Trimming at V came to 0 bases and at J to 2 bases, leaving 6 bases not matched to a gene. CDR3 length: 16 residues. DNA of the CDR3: TGTGCCAGCAGCGTAGCCCCCTTAGCGGGGGCCTACGAGCAGTACTTC. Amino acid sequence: CASSVAPLAGAYEQYF.

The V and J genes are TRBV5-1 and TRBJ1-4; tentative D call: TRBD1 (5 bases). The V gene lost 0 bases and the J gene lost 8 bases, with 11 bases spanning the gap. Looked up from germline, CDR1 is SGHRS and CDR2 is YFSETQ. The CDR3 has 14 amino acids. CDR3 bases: TGCGCCAGCAGCTTGGTGGACAATGGGGAAAAACTGTTTTTT. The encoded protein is CASSLVDNGEKLFF.

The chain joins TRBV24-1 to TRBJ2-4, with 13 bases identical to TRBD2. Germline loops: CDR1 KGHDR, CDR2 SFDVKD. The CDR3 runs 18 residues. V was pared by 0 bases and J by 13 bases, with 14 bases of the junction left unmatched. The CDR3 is CATSDLETSGRSYNEQYF. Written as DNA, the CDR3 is TGTGCCACCAGTGATTTGGAGACTAGCGGGAGGTCCTACAATGAGCAGTACTTC.

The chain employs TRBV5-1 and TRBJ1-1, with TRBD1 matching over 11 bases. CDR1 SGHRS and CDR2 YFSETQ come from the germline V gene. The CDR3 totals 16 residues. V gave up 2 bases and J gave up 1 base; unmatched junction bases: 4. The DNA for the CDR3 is TGCGCCAGCAGCTTTGGGGACAGGGGGAGGAACACTGAAGCTTTCTTT. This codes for CASSFGDRGRNTEAFF.

The CDR3 DNA reads TGTGCCAGCAAGGAGAGATCCGGCCAAGAGACCCAGTACTTC. This translates into CASKERSGQETQYF. This chain connects TRBV2 to TRBJ2-5; D remains ambiguous. CDR3 length: 14 residues. Between the trimmed V and J ends, which lost 7 bases and 1 base, there was a span of 13 bases. Germline values: CDR1 SNHLY, CDR2 FYNNEI.

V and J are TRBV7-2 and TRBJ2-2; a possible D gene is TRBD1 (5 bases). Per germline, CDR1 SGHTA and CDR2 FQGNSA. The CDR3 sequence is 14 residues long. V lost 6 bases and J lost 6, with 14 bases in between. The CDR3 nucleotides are TGTGCCAGCAGGGTGAACAGGAGTCCCGGGGAGCTGTTTTTT. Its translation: CASRVNRSPGELFF.

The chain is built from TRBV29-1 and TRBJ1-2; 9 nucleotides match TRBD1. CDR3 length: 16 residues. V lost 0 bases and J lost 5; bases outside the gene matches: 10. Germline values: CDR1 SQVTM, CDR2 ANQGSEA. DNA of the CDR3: TGCAGCGTTGAAGATCTTGGGACAGGGTTGGGGTATGGCTACACCTTC. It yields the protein CSVEDLGTGLGYGYTF. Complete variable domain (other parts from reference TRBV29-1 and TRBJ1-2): SAVISQKPSRDICQRGTSLTIQCQVDSQVTMMFWYRQQPGQSLTLIATANQGSEATYESGFVIDKFPISRPNLTFSTLTVSNMSPEDSSIYLCSVEDLGTGLGYGYTFGSGTRLTVV.

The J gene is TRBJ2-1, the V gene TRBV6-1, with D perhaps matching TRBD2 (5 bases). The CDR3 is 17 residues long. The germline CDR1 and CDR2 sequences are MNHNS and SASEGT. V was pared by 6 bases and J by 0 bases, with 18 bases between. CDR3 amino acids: CASSQTLGLSSYNEQFF. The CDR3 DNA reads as TGTGCCAGCAGCCAGACACTAGGCCTTAGCTCCTACAATGAGCAGTTCTTC.

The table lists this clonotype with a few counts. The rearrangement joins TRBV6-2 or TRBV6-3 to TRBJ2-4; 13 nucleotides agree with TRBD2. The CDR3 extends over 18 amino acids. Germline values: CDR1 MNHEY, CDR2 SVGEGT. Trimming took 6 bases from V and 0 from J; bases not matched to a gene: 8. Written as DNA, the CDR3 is TGTGCCAGCAGCTCCGGGACTAGCGGGGTACTAGCCAAAAACATTCAGTACTTC. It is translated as CASSSGTSGVLAKNIQYF.

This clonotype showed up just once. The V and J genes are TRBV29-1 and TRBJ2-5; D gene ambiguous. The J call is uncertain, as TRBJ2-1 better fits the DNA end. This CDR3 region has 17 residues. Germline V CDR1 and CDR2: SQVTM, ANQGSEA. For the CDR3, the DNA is TGCAGCGTTGAAATTTGGGGTGATCGGCCGAAACAAGAGACCCAGTTCTTC. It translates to CSVEIWGDRPKQETQFF.

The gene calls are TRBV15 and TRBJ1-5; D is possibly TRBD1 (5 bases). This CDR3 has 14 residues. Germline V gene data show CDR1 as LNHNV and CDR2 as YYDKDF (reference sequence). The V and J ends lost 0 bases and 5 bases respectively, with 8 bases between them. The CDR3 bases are TGTGCCACCAGCAGAGATCAAGGGGATCAGCCCCAGCATTTT. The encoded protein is CATSRDQGDQPQHF.

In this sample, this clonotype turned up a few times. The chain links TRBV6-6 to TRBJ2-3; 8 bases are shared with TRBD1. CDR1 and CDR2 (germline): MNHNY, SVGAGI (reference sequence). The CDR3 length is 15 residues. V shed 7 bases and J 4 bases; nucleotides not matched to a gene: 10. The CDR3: CASNDQGAVADTQYF. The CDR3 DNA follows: TGTGCCAGCAACGACCAGGGGGCTGTCGCAGATACGCAGTATTTT.

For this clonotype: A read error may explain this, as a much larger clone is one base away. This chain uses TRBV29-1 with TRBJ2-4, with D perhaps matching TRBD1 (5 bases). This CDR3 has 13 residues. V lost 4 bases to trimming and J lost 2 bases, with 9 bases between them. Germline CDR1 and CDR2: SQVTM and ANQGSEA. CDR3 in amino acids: CSVGAGPKNIQYF. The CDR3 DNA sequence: TGCAGCGTTGGAGCAGGGCCCAAAAACATTCAGTACTTC. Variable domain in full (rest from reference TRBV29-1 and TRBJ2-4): SAVISQKPSRDICQRGTSLTIQCQVDSQVTMMFWYRQQPGQSLTLIATANQGSEATYESGFVIDKFPISRPNLTFSTLTVSNMSPEDSSIYLCSVGAGPKNIQYFGAGTRLSVL.

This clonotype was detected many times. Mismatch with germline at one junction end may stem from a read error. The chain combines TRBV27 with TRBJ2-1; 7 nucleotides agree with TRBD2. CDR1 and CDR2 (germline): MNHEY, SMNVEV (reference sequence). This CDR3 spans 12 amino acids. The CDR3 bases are TGCGCCAGCAGGACTAGGTACAATGAGCAGTTCTTC. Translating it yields CASRTRYNEQFF.

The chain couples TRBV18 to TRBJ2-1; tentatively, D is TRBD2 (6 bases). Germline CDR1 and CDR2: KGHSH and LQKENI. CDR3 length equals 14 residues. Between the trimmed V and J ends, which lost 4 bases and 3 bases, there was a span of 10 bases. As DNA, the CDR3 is TGTGCCAGCTCACAGACTAGTCTCTACAATGAGCAGTTCTTC. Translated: CASSQTSLYNEQFF.

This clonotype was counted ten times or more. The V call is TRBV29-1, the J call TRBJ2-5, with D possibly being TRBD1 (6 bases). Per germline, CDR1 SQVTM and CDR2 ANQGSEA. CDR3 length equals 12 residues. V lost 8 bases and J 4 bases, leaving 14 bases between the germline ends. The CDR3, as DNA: TGCAGCACTACAGGGACCGGAGAGACCCAGTACTTC. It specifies CSTTGTGETQYF.

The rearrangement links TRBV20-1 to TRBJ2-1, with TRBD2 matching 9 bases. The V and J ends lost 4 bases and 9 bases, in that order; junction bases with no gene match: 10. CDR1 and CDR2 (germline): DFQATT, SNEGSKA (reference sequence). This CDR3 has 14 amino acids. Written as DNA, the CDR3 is TGCAGTGCTACCATAAGGCGGGGGGGGGTTGAGCAGTTCTTC. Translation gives CSATIRRGGVEQFF.

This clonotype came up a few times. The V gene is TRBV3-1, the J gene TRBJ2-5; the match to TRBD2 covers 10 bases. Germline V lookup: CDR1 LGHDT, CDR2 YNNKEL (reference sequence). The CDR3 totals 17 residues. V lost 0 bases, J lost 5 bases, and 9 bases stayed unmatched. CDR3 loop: CASSQDLGLAVGETQYF. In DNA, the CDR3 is TGTGCCAGCAGCCAAGATCTCGGACTAGCGGTTGGGGAGACCCAGTACTTC.

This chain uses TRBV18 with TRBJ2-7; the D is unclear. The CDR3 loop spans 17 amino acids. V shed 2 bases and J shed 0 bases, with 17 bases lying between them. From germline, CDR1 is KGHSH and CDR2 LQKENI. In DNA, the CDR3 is TGTGCCAGCTCACCAGGGCAAGTTGCGGCCAGCTCCTACGAGCAGTACTTC. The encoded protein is CASSPGQVAASSYEQYF.

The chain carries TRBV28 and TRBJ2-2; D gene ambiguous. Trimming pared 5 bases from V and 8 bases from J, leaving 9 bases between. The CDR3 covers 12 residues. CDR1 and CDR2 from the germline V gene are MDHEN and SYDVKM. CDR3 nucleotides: TGTGCCAGCAGTATACGGGCAGGGGAGCTGTTTTTT. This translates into CASSIRAGELFF.